Shown below are 8 T cell receptor beta chains from a single sample sequenced in a study of regulatory T cells in long-lasting Graves disease. Specified time point: newly diagnosed GD, antithyroid drugs for less than 3 months. There was RNA extracted from PBMCs, and the TCR library was made from it. Building the TCR beta libraries relied on iRepertoire HTBI primers, and CDR3 regions underwent Arm-PCR. TCRdb itself ran the multiplex PCR reads through MiXCR, one entry per CDR3 protein. The profile shows about 420,000 distinct CDR3 sequences, approximately 16% of them singletons. These data were also reused for a study on T cells in Graves' hyperthyroidism and ophthalmopathy.

This specimen consisted of peripheral blood mononuclear cells (PBMCs), obtained at new diagnosis, from a patient treated with antithyroid drugs. Receptors were obtained from a woman aged 18-35 years with Graves disease.

V gene TRBV27 combines with J gene TRBJ2-7; 9 bases are shared with TRBD1. Germline CDR1 MNHEY, CDR2 SMNVEV (reference sequence). The CDR3 has 16 amino acids. V shed 6 bases, J shed 0 bases, and the junction held 9 bases outside the gene matches. This chain's CDR3 is CASSFSATGGSYEQYF. CDR3 DNA: TGTGCCAGCAGCTTTTCCGCGACAGGGGGCTCCTACGAGCAGTACTTC.

V is TRBV30 and J is TRBJ2-7; 12 nucleotides line up with TRBD2. Germline lookup yields CDR1 GTSNPN and CDR2 SVGIG (reference sequence). This CDR3 region has 16 residues. Trimming took 5 bases from V and 6 from J; bases not matched to a gene: 14. CDR3 bases: TGTGCCTGGTCCCTAACGCTGACTAGCGGGAGTTTCGAGCAGTACTTC. It is translated as CAWSLTLTSGSFEQYF.

This clonotype occurred many times. The chain combines TRBV7-2 with TRBJ2-7; 12 bases line up with TRBD2. Germline V gene sequence: CDR1 SGHTA, CDR2 FQGNSA. The CDR3 covers 15 residues. V lost 6 bases and J lost 3; bases outside the gene matches: 6. DNA of the CDR3: TGTGCCAGCAGTTTCCGGACTAGCGGGATCTACGAGCAGTACTTC. Translating gives CASSFRTSGIYEQYF. The variable domain in full, completed from reference TRBV7-2 and TRBJ2-7, reads GAGVSQSPSNKVTEKGKDVELRCDPISGHTALYWYRQSLGQGLEFLIYFQGNSAPDKSGLPSDRFSAERTGGSVSTLTIQRTQQEDSAVYLCASSFRTSGIYEQYFGPGTRLTVT.

This clonotype was detected a few times. The V gene is TRBV20-1, the J gene TRBJ2-3, with 7 bases lining up with TRBD1. V was clipped by 3 bases and J by 4 bases; unmatched bases: 1. Looked up from germline, CDR1 is DFQATT and CDR2 is SNEGSKA (reference sequence). CDR3 length: 12 residues. The CDR3 reads CSASDRADTQYF. CDR3 nucleotides: TGCAGTGCTAGCGACAGGGCAGATACGCAGTATTTT.

Only a few counts were recorded for this clonotype. V gene TRBV4-2 combines with J gene TRBJ1-1; D remains unclear. V was pared by 0 bases and J by 6 bases, with 8 bases between. Germline assignment: CDR1 LGHNA and CDR2 YNFKEQ. The CDR3 is 13 residues long. The CDR3 sequence: CASSQDTQAEAFF. The CDR3 DNA reads as TGTGCCAGCAGCCAAGATACGCAGGCTGAAGCTTTCTTT.

This clonotype was found many times. CDR3 DNA sequence: TGTGCCAGCAGTTCCCCCACTAATGAAAAACTGTTTTTT. Translation gives CASSSPTNEKLFF. The V gene is TRBV28, the J gene TRBJ1-4; no clear D gene. CDR1 and CDR2 (germline): MDHEN, SYDVKM. V lost 4 bases and J lost 2, with 5 bases in between. This CDR3 comprises 13 residues.

Many counts were recorded for this clonotype. CDR3 bases: TGTGCCAGCAGCTTAGATGGCACTGAAGCTTTCTTT. It yields the protein CASSLDGTEAFF. This chain uses TRBV11-2 with TRBJ1-1; D gene unclear. CDR3 length equals 12 residues. Looked up from germline, CDR1 is SGHAT and CDR2 is FQNNGV. The germline V and J ends were trimmed by 0 bases and 4 bases, with 3 bases remaining between them.

The chain uses TRBV20-1 and TRBJ2-3, with 14 bases lining up with TRBD2. Per the germline V gene, CDR1 is DFQATT and CDR2 is SNEGSKA (reference sequence). The CDR3 has 16 amino acids. V shed 3 bases, J shed 4 bases, and the junction held 6 bases outside the gene matches. CDR3 in DNA: TGCAGTGCTAGTCTGGGACTAGCGGGAGTGGCAGATACGCAGTATTTT. It encodes CSASLGLAGVADTQYF.